Listed below are T cell receptor beta chains from one sample, sequenced in a study of blood T cells in healthy people across ages. TCRdb re-called the 5' RACE reads through MiXCR, storing one row per CDR3 protein. Here the sample spans 700,000 to 950,000 distinct CDR3 sequences, 58% being singletons. Sequencing was performed on blood. The origin of the receptors is a man under 40 in good health. Both conserved end residues are part of each CDR3. Fields, in order: D gene, V gene, J gene, clone size, CDR3 DNA, CDR3 protein. D genes are given only for firm matches. Clone size is given for some rows only: seen once, a few or many times, or a class if the clone is expanded.

D gene: NA; V gene: TRBV2; J gene: TRBJ2-6; clone size: few; CDR3 DNA: TGTGCCAGCAGTGATTCCCCGGGAAGGCTCTCTGGGGCCAACGTCCTGACTTTC; CDR3 protein: CASSDSPGRLSGANVLTF
D gene: NA; V gene: TRBV30; J gene: TRBJ2-7; clone size: NA; CDR3 DNA: TGTGCCTGTTCCACGGCGGGGCTACCTTACTACGAGCAGTACTTC; CDR3 protein: CACSTAGLPYYEQYF
D gene: TRBD1; V gene: TRBV29-1; J gene: TRBJ2-7; clone size: few; CDR3 DNA: TGCAGCGTCGAATCGGGACAGGGGAAAGCCTACGAGCAGTACTTC; CDR3 protein: CSVESGQGKAYEQYF
D gene: NA; V gene: TRBV6-2/TRBV6-3; J gene: TRBJ2-7; clone size: NA; CDR3 DNA: TGTGCCAGCAGACCGGACAAGTACGAGCAGTACTTC; CDR3 protein: CASRPDKYEQYF
D gene: NA; V gene: TRBV28; J gene: TRBJ2-2; clone size: NA; CDR3 DNA: TGTGCCAGCAGTTCGACCGAGAACACCGGGGAGCTGTTTTTT; CDR3 protein: CASSSTENTGELFF
D gene: NA; V gene: TRBV6-5; J gene: TRBJ2-3; clone size: few; CDR3 DNA: TGTGCCAGCAGTTACACCGACACAGATACGCAGTATTTT; CDR3 protein: CASSYTDTDTQYF
D gene: NA; V gene: TRBV11-2; J gene: TRBJ2-4; clone size: NA; CDR3 DNA: TGTGCCAGCAGCTTTTTCGGGGGCTGGTCCAAAAACATTCAGTACTTC; CDR3 protein: CASSFFGGWSKNIQYF
D gene: TRBD1; V gene: TRBV24-1; J gene: TRBJ1-2; clone size: NA; CDR3 DNA: TGTGCCACCGAGACACTGACAGGGATCTACACCTTC; CDR3 protein: CATETLTGIYTF
D gene: NA; V gene: TRBV20-1; J gene: TRBJ2-7; clone size: few; CDR3 DNA: TGCAGTGCTAGAGATCCTTGGGGGAGCTCCTACGAGCAGTACTTC; CDR3 protein: CSARDPWGSSYEQYF
D gene: TRBD2; V gene: TRBV6-6; J gene: TRBJ2-1; clone size: once; CDR3 DNA: TGTGCCAGCAGAGCGGGGGGGACTACCAATGAGCAGTTCTTC; CDR3 protein: CASRAGGTTNEQFF